The 17 T cell receptor beta chains reported below all come from one sample, sequenced in a study of chronic HIV infection and antiretroviral therapy. Using its own MiXCR run on the 5' RACE reads, TCRdb lists one record per CDR3 protein. This table holds about 31,000 distinct CDR3 sequences, 7% to 10% found once. Sequencing was carried out using peripheral blood. Receptors originate from an adult who had HIV and had not received antiretroviral therapy, or was an uninfected healthy control (not recorded which).

A remark on this clonotype: Just one base apart from a much larger clone, this may be a read error. Here the CDR3 reads CASSDDPGRGPPDQFF. DNA for the CDR3: TGTGCCAGCAGTGACGACCCGGGGAGGGGGCCCCCTGACCAGTTCTTC. The gene calls are TRBV27 and TRBJ2-1; D may correspond to TRBD1 or TRBD2 (7 bases each). Between the trimmed V and J ends, which lost 5 bases and 13 bases, there was a span of 27 bases. Germline assignment: CDR1 MNHEY and CDR2 SMNVEV (reference sequence). The CDR3 extends over 16 amino acids.

The chain is built from TRBV10-1 and TRBJ1-1, with 10 bases aligning to TRBD1. The V gene end was trimmed by 6 bases and the J gene end by 5 bases; junction bases not matched to a gene: 9. Germline CDR1 reads WNHNN; CDR2 reads SYGVQD (reference sequence). The CDR3 contains 15 residues. CDR3: CASSASTGGVTEAFF. The CDR3 nucleotides read TGCGCCAGCAGCGCTTCGACAGGGGGCGTAACTGAAGCTTTCTTT.

This sequence joins TRBV29-1 and TRBJ2-1; 8 bases line up with TRBD2. Germline CDR1 reads SQVTM; CDR2 reads ANQGSEA. The CDR3 is made up of 15 amino acids. V trimming: 3 bases; J trimming: 1 base; junction bases outside the gene matches: 5. CDR3: CSVEEREYSYNEQFF. The CDR3 DNA reads as TGCAGCGTTGAGGAGCGGGAGTATTCCTACAATGAGCAGTTCTTC.

The chain couples TRBV15 to TRBJ2-3, with TRBD2 identical over 11 bases. V shed 4 bases and J 6 bases; nucleotides not matched to a gene: 6. The CDR3 runs 15 residues. Germline V lookup: CDR1 LNHNV, CDR2 YYDKDF (reference sequence). The CDR3 nucleotides read TGTGCCACCAGCAAGACTAGCGGGGCCCTTGATACGCAGTATTTT. It yields the protein CATSKTSGALDTQYF. Full variable domain (remainder filled in from reference TRBV15 and TRBJ2-3): DAMVIQNPRYQVTQFGKPVTLSCSQTLNHNVMYWYQQKSSQAPKLLFHYYDKDFNNEADTPDNFQSRRPNTSFCFLDIRSPGLGDTAMYLCATSKTSGALDTQYFGPGTRLTVL.

Here the CDR3 DNA reads TGTGCCAGCAGCTTAGGTGCGGGGTTCACTGAAGCTTTCTTT. Its translation: CASSLGAGFTEAFF. V is TRBV7-6 and J is TRBJ1-1; D remains ambiguous. This CDR3 has 14 amino acids. CDR1 SGHVS and CDR2 FNYEAQ come from the germline V gene. Trimming took off 1 base at V and 4 bases at J, with 10 bases between the two ends.

This sequence joins TRBV12-3 or TRBV12-4 and TRBJ2-7, with D perhaps being TRBD1 or TRBD2 (5 bases each). The V and J ends lost 9 bases and 3 bases respectively, with 18 bases between them. CDR3 length: 14 amino acids. The DNA for the CDR3 is TGTGCCAGTACTCACCGGGACCAGAGCTACGAGCAGTACTTC. Translating gives CASTHRDQSYEQYF.

This sequence joins TRBV3-1 and TRBJ1-5, with no clear D. This CDR3 has 15 residues. Trimming removed 0 bases from V and 0 bases from J, with 6 bases in between. Germline assignment: CDR1 LGHDT and CDR2 YNNKEL (reference sequence). For the CDR3, the DNA is TGTGCCAGCAGCCAAGACAACTATAGCAATCAGCCCCAGCATTTT. Amino acid sequence: CASSQDNYSNQPQHF.

This clonotype was counted many times. The V call is TRBV20-1, the J call TRBJ2-7, with D perhaps matching TRBD1 (6 bases). Germline values: CDR1 DFQATT, CDR2 SNEGSKA (reference sequence). Trimming took off 5 bases at V and 7 bases at J, with 15 bases between the two ends. This CDR3 is built from 12 residues. CDR3 loop: CSARPGQLEQYF. CDR3 in DNA: TGCAGTGCTCGTCCCGGACAGTTAGAGCAGTACTTC.

At least ten counts were recorded for this clonotype. V is TRBV7-9 and J is TRBJ2-7; a possible D gene is TRBD2 (6 bases). The germline V and J ends were trimmed by 4 bases and 2 bases, with 12 bases remaining between them. The CDR3 totals 14 residues. CDR1 and CDR2 (germline): SEHNR, FQNEAQ (reference sequence). CDR3 DNA sequence: TGTGCCAGCAGCTCGTGGCGGGGAGCCTACGAGCAGTACTTC. Its protein product is CASSSWRGAYEQYF.

This clonotype was counted many times. The V gene is TRBV9, the J gene TRBJ2-4; D uncertain. The CDR3 is made up of 13 amino acids. The germline V and J ends were trimmed by 4 bases and 1 base, with 6 bases remaining between them. Looked up from germline, CDR1 is SGDLS and CDR2 is YYNGEE. The CDR3 coding sequence is TGTGCCAGCAGCCCTGGGGCCAAAAACATTCAGTACTTC. It encodes CASSPGAKNIQYF.

This clonotype was recorded many times. The chain joins TRBV2 to TRBJ2-6, with D maybe TRBD1 (5 bases). The CDR3 is 15 residues long. From germline, CDR1 is SNHLY and CDR2 FYNNEI. V was clipped by 3 bases and J by 2 bases, with 8 bases between them. CDR3 sequence: CASSDSGPGANVLTF. Written as DNA, the CDR3 is TGTGCCAGCAGTGATTCAGGGCCTGGGGCCAACGTCCTGACTTTC.

The chain uses TRBV29-1 and TRBJ2-3; 9 bases are a match to TRBD2. This CDR3 comprises 15 residues. Germline CDR1 and CDR2: SQVTM and ANQGSEA. V trimming: 4 bases; J trimming: 2 bases; junction bases outside the gene matches: 7. As DNA, the CDR3 is TGCAGCGTTGCCCGACTAGCGGATCCCACAGATACGCAGTATTTT. It yields the protein CSVARLADPTDTQYF.

This clonotype showed up just a few times. The gene calls are TRBV20-1 and TRBJ2-1; tentative D call: TRBD1 (6 bases). Germline lookup yields CDR1 DFQATT and CDR2 SNEGSKA (reference sequence). With 3 bases removed from V and 2 bases from J, the gap between germline ends came to 8 bases. This CDR3 is 13 amino acids long. The CDR3 region is CSASRDTYNEQFF. CDR3 nucleotides: TGCAGTGCTAGCAGGGACACCTACAATGAGCAGTTCTTC.

This clonotype was detected many times. This rearrangement joins TRBV29-1 to TRBJ2-1; D may be TRBD1 (6 bases). The V end lost 4 bases, the J end lost 4 bases, and 11 bases lay between the germline ends. Germline assignment: CDR1 SQVTM and CDR2 ANQGSEA. The CDR3 covers 13 residues. CDR3 protein: CSVAGQLYNEQFF. CDR3 coding DNA: TGCAGCGTTGCGGGACAACTTTACAATGAGCAGTTCTTC.

With respect to this clonotype: This may be a read error, as it is one base from a much larger clone. The chain employs TRBV20-1 and TRBJ2-3; 12 bases match TRBD2. CDR3 length: 17 residues. Germline assignment: CDR1 DFQATT and CDR2 SNEGSKA (reference sequence). CDR3 amino acids: CSARDLASGGDMDTRYF. CDR3 in DNA: TGCAGTGCTAGAGATTTGGCTAGCGGGGGGGATATGGATACGCGGTATTTT.

The table lists this clonotype with many counts. V is TRBV29-1 and J is TRBJ1-2; 10 bases are a match to TRBD1. The CDR3 contains 12 residues. J lost 4 bases, V lost 7 bases, and 3 bases had no gene match. Germline V CDR1 and CDR2: SQVTM, ANQGSEA. DNA of the CDR3: TGCAGCGCCAGACAGGGGGCCTATGGCTACACCTTC. It encodes CSARQGAYGYTF.

V usage is TRBV5-4 and J usage is TRBJ1-1; D not certain. Trimming removed 4 bases from V and 4 bases from J, with 8 bases in between. The CDR3 extends over 12 amino acids. Germline V gene data show CDR1 as SGHNT and CDR2 as YYREEE (reference sequence). The CDR3 spells CASSPRPTEAFF. CDR3 sequence (DNA): TGTGCCAGCAGCCCCCGTCCCACTGAAGCTTTCTTT. Looking up the rest from reference TRBV5-4 and TRBJ1-1 gives the full variable domain: ETGVTQSPTHLIKTRGQQVTLRCSSQSGHNTVSWYQQALGQGPQFIFQYYREEENGRGNFPPRFSGLQFPNYSSELNVNALELDDSALYLCASSPRPTEAFFGQGTRLTVV.